The 21 T cell receptor beta chains listed next were all sequenced from one sample in a study of T cells in localized non-small cell lung cancer. Libraries were prepared by immunoSEQ multiplex PCR; TCRdb keeps only in-frame clonotypes and omits some of them. This sample has 70,000 or so clones, with 65% to 85% found just once. Material: peripheral blood, obtained before any cancer treatment. These receptors all stem from a female donor older than 55 with stage I lung adenocarcinoma.

The rearrangement joins TRBV5-1 to TRBJ2-5; TRBD2 agrees at 12 bases. CDR1 is SGHRS and CDR2 is YFSETQ in the germline V gene. The CDR3 sequence is 16 residues long. J lost 5 bases, V lost 0 bases, and 5 bases had no gene match. The CDR3 is CASSLGPSGGAETQYF. CDR3 coding DNA: TGCGCCAGCAGCTTGGGGCCTAGCGGGGGGGCCGAGACCCAGTACTTC.

In this sample, this clone turned up a few times. The CDR3 DNA reads as TGTGCCAGCAGCCTGGGACACTCTCCCCAGTACTTC. The encoded protein is CASSLGHSPQYF. The V gene is TRBV7-9, the J gene TRBJ2-7; perhaps TRBD1 as D (6 bases). CDR3 size: 12 residues. Trimming shortened V by 5 bases and J by 10 bases, and 15 bases separated the two germline ends. From germline, CDR1 is SEHNR and CDR2 FQNEAQ (reference sequence).

The chain recombines TRBV6-1 with TRBJ1-3; D unresolved. The germline V gene encodes CDR1 MNHNS and CDR2 SASEGT. Trimming took 2 bases from V and 2 from J, leaving 7 bases between them. CDR3 length: 14 residues. For the CDR3, the DNA is TGTGCCAGCAGTGAAAGCTGGGCTGGAAACACCATATATTTT. Translating it yields CASSESWAGNTIYF.

This chain joins TRBV7-3 and TRBJ2-3, with TRBD2 matching 8 bases. CDR3 length equals 14 residues. The junction had 9 bases not matched to a gene; V was cut back by 5 bases and J by 8 bases. Germline values: CDR1 SGHTA, CDR2 FQGTGA. CDR3 sequence: CASSRRGGQGTQYF. Here the CDR3 DNA reads TGTGCCAGCAGCCGCCGGGGGGGCCAGGGTACGCAGTATTTT.

This clone was seen only a few times. The chain couples TRBV27 to TRBJ1-2, with D perhaps matching TRBD1 (6 bases). Trimming removed 5 bases at V and 4 bases at J, with 14 bases between. Per germline, CDR1 MNHEY and CDR2 SMNVEV (reference sequence). CDR3 size: 14 residues. The CDR3 loop is CASSGRGGLYGYTF. Written as DNA, the CDR3 is TGTGCCAGCAGTGGAAGGGGGGGACTCTATGGCTACACCTTC.

The rearrangement links TRBV7-8 to TRBJ2-3; D remains ambiguous. The CDR3 loop spans 11 amino acids. Germline values: CDR1 SGHVS, CDR2 FQNEAQ. Trimming took off 5 bases at V and 6 bases at J, with 6 bases between the two ends. CDR3 in DNA: TGTGCCAGCAGCCTGCAGGATACGCAGTATTTT. Protein sequence: CASSLQDTQYF.

The rearrangement joins TRBV7-2 to TRBJ2-7; the match to TRBD1 covers 10 bases. Germline lookup yields CDR1 SGHTA and CDR2 FQGNSA. The CDR3 sequence is 15 residues long. The trim removed 5 bases at V and 2 bases at J, leaving 6 bases unmatched. The DNA for the CDR3 is TGTGCCAGCAGCCTACGACAGGGGGCCGCCTACGAGCAGTACTTC. It specifies CASSLRQGAAYEQYF.

This clone has only a few counts. The chain carries TRBV5-1 and TRBJ2-7; 10 bases are a match to TRBD1. This CDR3 comprises 14 residues. Losses at the gene ends were 5 bases for V and 4 bases for J; bases not matched to a gene: 6. CDR1 SGHRS and CDR2 YFSETQ come from the germline V gene. As DNA, the CDR3 is TGCGCCAGCAGTAAGACAGGGGGCGGGTACGAGCAGTACTTC. As protein: CASSKTGGGYEQYF.

The chain is built from TRBV19 and TRBJ2-1, with D hard to call. Trimming took 6 bases from V and 0 from J, leaving 9 bases between them. The CDR3 contains 14 residues. Germline V gene lookup returns CDR1 LNHDA and CDR2 SQIVND (reference sequence). CDR3 coding DNA: TGTGCCAGTAGACCGGATACCTCCTACAATGAGCAGTTCTTC. Amino acids: CASRPDTSYNEQFF. The whole variable domain, remainder taken from reference TRBV19 and TRBJ2-1, is DGGITQSPKYLFRKEGQNVTLSCEQNLNHDAMYWYRQDPGQGLRLIYYSQIVNDFQKGDIAEGYSVSREKKESFPLTVTSAQKNPTAFYLCASRPDTSYNEQFFGPGTRLTVL.

The J gene is TRBJ1-1, the V gene TRBV10-3, with D perhaps TRBD1 (6 bases). Germline V gene sequence: CDR1 ENHRY, CDR2 SYGVKD. The CDR3 loop spans 15 amino acids. V was shortened by 0 bases and J by 5 bases, with 13 bases between the two germline ends. CDR3 sequence: CAISESQGGGTEAFF. Written as DNA, the CDR3 is TGTGCCATCAGTGAGTCTCAAGGGGGTGGGACTGAAGCTTTCTTT.

The V gene is TRBV7-3, the J gene TRBJ2-3; maybe TRBD2 (5 bases). V gave up 1 base and J gave up 3 bases, with 11 bases separating them. This CDR3 contains 15 residues. In germline, CDR1 is SGHTA, CDR2 FQGTGA. The CDR3 is CASSLRTGNTDTQYF. CDR3 DNA: TGTGCCAGCAGCTTAAGGACTGGGAATACAGATACGCAGTATTTT.

This clone was recorded a few times. The chain uses TRBV7-9 and TRBJ2-7, with 9 bases aligning to TRBD2. The trim removed 5 bases at V and 2 bases at J, leaving 1 base unmatched. CDR1 is SEHNR and CDR2 is FQNEAQ in the germline V gene (reference sequence). CDR3 length: 13 residues. The CDR3 DNA sequence: TGTGCCAGCAGCCGCGGGGGGGCCTACGAGCAGTACTTC. Protein: CASSRGGAYEQYF.

This chain uses TRBV21-1 with TRBJ2-7. TRBV21-1 is noted as a pseudogene. The CDR3 runs 10 residues. CDR3 DNA: TGTGCCAGCAGCATCGGCAAGCAGTACTTC. Protein sequence: CASSIGKQYF.

The chain carries TRBV18 and TRBJ2-3; maybe TRBD2 (5 bases). Trimming removed 0 bases from V and 0 bases from J, with 13 bases in between. The CDR3 is made up of 17 amino acids. Germline lookup yields CDR1 KGHSH and CDR2 LQKENI. CDR3 residues: CASSPPLSGVSTDTQYF. The CDR3, as DNA: TGTGCCAGCTCACCACCGTTGAGCGGAGTGAGCACAGATACGCAGTATTTT.

This chain connects TRBV5-1 to TRBJ1-1; TRBD1 matches at 7 bases. Germline lookup yields CDR1 SGHRS and CDR2 YFSETQ. V gave up 4 bases and J gave up 3 bases; unmatched junction bases: 12. This CDR3 comprises 16 residues. In nucleotides, the CDR3 is TGCGCCAGCAGCGCGGGTCCGGGTCAGGGGGACACTGAAGCTTTCTTT. Its translation is CASSAGPGQGDTEAFF.

CDR3 sequence (DNA): TGTGCCAGCACCCCAATGGGGGGGGCCCAAGAGACCCAGTACTTC. Translation gives CASTPMGGAQETQYF. The chain uses TRBV9 and TRBJ2-5, with a tentative D call TRBD2 (7 bases). Germline CDR1 reads SGDLS; CDR2 reads YYNGEE. The length of the CDR3 is 15 residues. The V end lost 6 bases, the J end lost 1 base, and 16 bases lay between the germline ends.

The CDR3 is CASSLVQPSQETQYF. CDR3 nucleotide sequence: TGCGCCAGCAGCCTCGTCCAGCCGTCACAAGAGACCCAGTACTTC. The rearrangement links TRBV5-1 to TRBJ2-5, with unresolved D. The CDR3 is 15 amino acids. V lost 4 bases and J lost 2, with 15 bases in between. Germline V CDR1 and CDR2: SGHRS, YFSETQ.

V and J are TRBV15 and TRBJ2-7; D tentatively fits TRBD1 or TRBD2 (5 bases each). CDR1 is LNHNV, CDR2 YYDKDF, per germline (reference sequence). There are 17 residues in the CDR3. Trimming cost V 1 base and J 7 bases, with 23 bases left between them. The CDR3 bases are TGTGCCACCAGCAGAGCTAAAGCCGGGACCCGATTTAGGGAGCAGTACTTC. It translates to CATSRAKAGTRFREQYF.

This clone has a single count. For the CDR3, the DNA is TGTGCCAGCAGCCCTAGCGGGAGAGCTTACGAGCAGTACTTC. It encodes CASSPSGRAYEQYF. The chain recombines TRBV7-2 with TRBJ2-7; TRBD2 matches 10 bases. Germline V gene sequence: CDR1 SGHTA, CDR2 FQGNSA. This CDR3 comprises 14 residues. V shed 5 bases, J shed 4 bases, and the junction held 5 bases outside the gene matches.

This chain joins TRBV18 and TRBJ2-7, with 7 bases lining up with TRBD1. J lost 0 bases, V lost 3 bases, and 8 bases had no gene match. Germline V CDR1 and CDR2: KGHSH, LQKENI. This CDR3 is 16 amino acids long. This CDR3 is CASSPQNRGNSYEQYF. The DNA for the CDR3 is TGTGCCAGCTCACCGCAAAACAGGGGAAACTCCTACGAGCAGTACTTC.

The J gene is TRBJ2-1, the V gene TRBV18; D may correspond to TRBD1 or TRBD2 (5 bases each). This CDR3 region has 16 residues. V was cut by 3 bases and J by 4 bases, with 16 bases left in between. Germline values: CDR1 KGHSH, CDR2 LQKENI. The CDR3 loop reads CASSPGHGVSYNEQFF. CDR3 DNA sequence: TGTGCCAGCTCACCTGGACACGGGGTTAGTTACAATGAGCAGTTCTTC.